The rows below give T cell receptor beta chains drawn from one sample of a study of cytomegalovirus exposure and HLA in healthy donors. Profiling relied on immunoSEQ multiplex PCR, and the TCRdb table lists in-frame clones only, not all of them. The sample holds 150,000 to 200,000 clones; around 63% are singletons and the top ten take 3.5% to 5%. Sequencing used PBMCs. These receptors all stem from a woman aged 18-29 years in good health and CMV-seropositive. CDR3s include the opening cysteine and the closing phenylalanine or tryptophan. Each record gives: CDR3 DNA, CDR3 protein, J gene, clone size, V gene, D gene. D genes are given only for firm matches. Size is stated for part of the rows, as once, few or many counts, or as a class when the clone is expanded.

CDR3 DNA: TGTGCCAGCAGTTTAATGGAGGGGACCCCCTACGAGCAGTACTTC
CDR3 protein: CASSLMEGTPYEQYF
J gene: TRBJ2-7
clone size: .
V gene: TRBV27
D gene: .

CDR3 DNA: TGTGCCAGTACCGACAGGTCCGGCAGTCGGGCTCAGCCCCAGCATTTT
CDR3 protein: CASTDRSGSRAQPQHF
J gene: TRBJ1-5
clone size: .
V gene: TRBV19
D gene: .

CDR3 DNA: TGCGCCAGCAGCCTCACTTCAGCGGGGGGGGTAGAGACCCAGTACTTC
CDR3 protein: CASSLTSAGGVETQYF
J gene: TRBJ2-5
clone size: .
V gene: TRBV4-1
D gene: TRBD2

CDR3 DNA: TGTGCCAGCAGTGTTAGCGGGAGGGATACCGGGGAGCTGTTTTTT
CDR3 protein: CASSVSGRDTGELFF
J gene: TRBJ2-2
clone size: .
V gene: TRBV2
D gene: TRBD2

CDR3 DNA: TGTGCCAGCAGTTTCGGGACTCCCGAGCAGTACTTC
CDR3 protein: CASSFGTPEQYF
J gene: TRBJ2-7
clone size: .
V gene: TRBV6-6
D gene: .

CDR3 DNA: TGTGCCAGCAGCCTCAGGGGATCGGCCTATCAGCCCCAGCATTTT
CDR3 protein: CASSLRGSAYQPQHF
J gene: TRBJ1-5
clone size: .
V gene: TRBV27
D gene: .

CDR3 DNA: TGTGCCACCAGCGATCGACAGGGGAACTATGGCTACACCTTC
CDR3 protein: CATSDRQGNYGYTF
J gene: TRBJ1-2
clone size: .
V gene: TRBV15
D gene: TRBD1

CDR3 DNA: TGTGCCAGCAGCGGGGACCGGGACTGGTATGACGAGCAGTACTTC
CDR3 protein: CASSGDRDWYDEQYF
J gene: TRBJ2-7
clone size: .
V gene: TRBV5-5
D gene: .

CDR3 DNA: TGTGCCAGCAGCAAGGACAGAACTAGCAATCAGCCCCAGCATTTT
CDR3 protein: CASSKDRTSNQPQHF
J gene: TRBJ1-5
clone size: .
V gene: TRBV6-5
D gene: .

CDR3 DNA: TGTGCCTGGAATTTCGGAGGGAAGGGACCTGAAGCTTTCTTT
CDR3 protein: CAWNFGGKGPEAFF
J gene: TRBJ1-1
clone size: .
V gene: TRBV30
D gene: .

CDR3 DNA: TGTGCCAGCAGCCAAAGCGGCTGGGGAGGAGGCTATGGCTACACCTTC
CDR3 protein: CASSQSGWGGGYGYTF
J gene: TRBJ1-2
clone size: .
V gene: TRBV5-8
D gene: .

CDR3 DNA: TGCGCCAGCAGCCAAGAATTGTTCGGGGTCTCCTATAATTCACCCCTCCACTTT
CDR3 protein: CASSQELFGVSYNSPLHF
J gene: TRBJ1-6
clone size: few
V gene: TRBV4-3
D gene: .

CDR3 DNA: TGTGCCAGCAGTTATCCGGGTTCTAATCAGCCCCAGCATTTT
CDR3 protein: CASSYPGSNQPQHF
J gene: TRBJ1-5
clone size: once
V gene: TRBV27
D gene: .

CDR3 DNA: TGCGCCAGCAGCGCGGCCACCACAGATACGCAGTATTTT
CDR3 protein: CASSAATTDTQYF
J gene: TRBJ2-3
clone size: few
V gene: TRBV5-1
D gene: .

CDR3 DNA: TGCAGCGTTGGGGGACAGGGTAACTATGGCTACACCTTC
CDR3 protein: CSVGGQGNYGYTF
J gene: TRBJ1-2
clone size: few
V gene: TRBV29-1
D gene: TRBD1

CDR3 DNA: TGCGCCAGCAGCCAAGAAGATCACTGGGGCACCCTACGAATCATGGGTGGCTACACCTTC
CDR3 protein: CASSQEDHWGTLRIMGGYTF
J gene: TRBJ1-2
clone size: few
V gene: TRBV4-1
D gene: .

CDR3 DNA: TGTGCCAGCAGTTACGAGAAAGCAACTAATGAAAAACTGTTTTTT
CDR3 protein: CASSYEKATNEKLFF
J gene: TRBJ1-4
clone size: few
V gene: TRBV6-5
D gene: .

CDR3 DNA: TGTGCCAGCAGCTTAGGGCGGTATAGTGGCAACACAAAGCATGCAGATACGCAGTATTTT
CDR3 protein: CASSLGRYSGNTKHADTQYF
J gene: TRBJ2-3
clone size: .
V gene: TRBV7-8
D gene: .

CDR3 DNA: TGTGCCAGCAGCTTAACGGGGGTTTGGACAGGGAATTCCCTGGGAGTCTTC
CDR3 protein: CASSLTGVWTGNSLGVF
J gene: TRBJ2-7
clone size: .
V gene: TRBV7-3
D gene: TRBD1

CDR3 DNA: TGTGCCAGTGGTTTTACGGGACTTAGCACAGATACGCAGTATTTT
CDR3 protein: CASGFTGLSTDTQYF
J gene: TRBJ2-3
clone size: .
V gene: TRBV19
D gene: .

CDR3 DNA: TGTGCCAGCAGCCAAGAGGGCAATCCCTCACACTACGAGCAGTACTTC
CDR3 protein: CASSQEGNPSHYEQYF
J gene: TRBJ2-7
clone size: .
V gene: TRBV4-2
D gene: .

CDR3 DNA: TGCGCCAGCAGCCCCTCTACCGGGACAGGGCACCGCGGTGAGCAGTTCTTC
CDR3 protein: CASSPSTGTGHRGEQFF
J gene: TRBJ2-1
clone size: .
V gene: TRBV4-1
D gene: TRBD1